A selection of T cell receptor beta chains follows, all from one sample in a study of T cell repertoires in cytomegalovirus infection. One entry per CDR3 protein results from TCRdb running MiXCR on the reads. The table has over 85,000 distinct CDR3 sequences, more than 15% seen once. The sequenced sample was PBMCs. The receptors here all came from a human donor in good health (CMV status not recorded). Some clones in this sample may be carry-over from other donors' samples. Each CDR3 is given with its conserved first and last residue. The D gene is left open where the match is weak. Not every row has a clone size; where given, it reads once, few, many or a size class.

v_call	clone_size	cdr3_length	j_call	d_call	cdr3_aa	cdr3_nt
TRBV5-1	few	13	TRBJ1-6	.	CASSLRDESPLHF	TGCGCCAGCAGCTTGCGGGACGAATCACCCCTCCACTTT
TRBV28	many	15	TRBJ1-5	TRBD1	CASSSGQGRNQPQHF	TGTGCCAGCAGCTCCGGACAGGGGAGGAATCAGCCCCAGCATTTT
TRBV6-2/TRBV6-3	few	16	TRBJ2-3	.	CASTDPRGGNTDTQYF	TGTGCCAGCACCGACCCTCGCGGGGGCAACACAGATACGCAGTATTTT
TRBV18	.	14	TRBJ2-1	.	CASSPRQVDNEQFF	TGTGCCAGCTCACCCCGACAGGTTGACAATGAGCAGTTCTTC
TRBV7-8	many	13	TRBJ1-5	.	CASSLVWDQPQHF	TGTGCCAGCAGCTTAGTTTGGGATCAGCCCCAGCATTTT
TRBV27	many	14	TRBJ2-1	.	CASKRQGGVNEQFF	TGTGCCAGCAAAAGACAGGGAGGGGTAAATGAGCAGTTCTTC
TRBV15	few	15	TRBJ2-3	.	CATSKGSGISDTQYF	TGTGCCACCAGCAAGGGTAGCGGCATTTCAGATACGCAGTATTTT
TRBV5-1	few	16	TRBJ2-5	TRBD1	CASSLDGQGRGETQYF	TGCGCCAGCAGCTTGGATGGACAGGGCCGGGGGGAGACCCAGTACTTC
TRBV5-1	.	16	TRBJ2-2	.	CASGGRGNANTGELFF	TGCGCCAGCGGCGGGCGAGGGAACGCGAACACCGGGGAGCTGTTTTTT
TRBV28	few	18	TRBJ2-3	.	CASSGGPAPKPSTDTQYF	TGTGCCAGCAGTGGCGGTCCGGCTCCAAAGCCTAGCACAGATACGCAGTATTTT
TRBV20-1	.	15	TRBJ2-1	TRBD2	CSAREWASGGMVQFF	TGCAGTGCTAGAGAGTGGGCTAGCGGGGGAATGGTGCAGTTCTTC
TRBV6-6	.	16	TRBJ2-7	.	CATEQGAVGYEYEQYF	TGTGCCACCGAGCAAGGGGCTGTGGGGTATGAGTACGAGCAGTACTTC
TRBV20-1	.	18	TRBJ2-7	TRBD2	CSARDHLTSGGASYEQYF	TGCAGTGCTAGAGATCATCTGACTAGCGGGGGGGCCTCCTACGAGCAGTACTTC
TRBV4-2	.	17	TRBJ2-3	TRBD2	CASSQESSGGGTDTQYF	TGTGCCAGCAGCCAAGAATCTAGCGGGGGGGGCACAGATACGCAGTATTTT
TRBV11-2	few	13	TRBJ2-1	.	CASRLTAYNEQFF	TGTGCCAGCAGGTTGACAGCCTACAATGAGCAGTTCTTC
TRBV5-4	.	13	TRBJ1-1	.	CASSVDVNTEAFF	TGTGCCAGCAGCGTAGACGTGAACACTGAAGCTTTCTTT
TRBV12-3/TRBV12-4	many	17	TRBJ2-5	TRBD2	CASSLSPGLAGEETQYF	TGTGCCAGCAGTTTATCCCCGGGACTAGCGGGGGAGGAGACCCAGTACTTC
TRBV5-1	few	16	TRBJ1-4	.	CASSLVGSATNEKLFF	TGCGCCAGCAGCTTGGTGGGGTCTGCAACTAATGAAAAACTGTTTTTT
TRBV7-2	many	18	TRBJ1-1	.	CASSLDAGHPRRNTEAFF	TGTGCCAGCAGCTTAGACGCCGGACACCCCCGGCGGAACACTGAAGCTTTCTTT
TRBV5-1	.	15	TRBJ1-3	.	CASRREDSSGNTIYF	TGCGCCAGCAGGAGAGAAGACAGCTCTGGAAACACCATATATTTT
TRBV19	many	17	TRBJ1-1	.	CASSTPRGNFMNTEAFF	TGTGCCAGTAGTACCCCCCGGGGGAACTTCATGAACACTGAAGCTTTCTTT
TRBV2	.	12	TRBJ1-1	.	CASSVPLTEAFF	TGTGCCAGCAGTGTTCCGCTCACTGAAGCTTTCTTT
TRBV20-1	.	13	TRBJ2-2	.	CSARVGQSGELFF	TGCAGTGCTAGAGTGGGGCAAAGCGGGGAGCTGTTTTTT
TRBV12-3/TRBV12-4	few	14	TRBJ1-2	.	CASSISPGRYGYTF	TGTGCCAGCAGTATTTCTCCTGGGAGATATGGCTACACCTTC
TRBV12-3/TRBV12-4	few	13	TRBJ2-1	.	CASSPTMGHEQFF	TGTGCCAGCAGTCCTACCATGGGTCATGAGCAGTTCTTC
TRBV7-2	many	16	TRBJ1-6	TRBD1	CASSQNRGAYNSPLHF	TGTGCCAGCAGCCAGAACAGGGGTGCCTATAATTCACCCCTCCACTTT
TRBV12-3/TRBV12-4	many	18	TRBJ1-5	TRBD1	CASSVGITGGYSNQPQHF	TGTGCCAGCAGCGTCGGGATTACAGGGGGATATAGCAATCAGCCCCAGCATTTT